The rows below give T cell receptor beta chains drawn from one sample of a study of blood T cells in healthy people across ages. TCRdb analysed the 5' RACE reads with MiXCR anew, one entry per CDR3 protein. The sample holds roughly 800,000 distinct CDR3 sequences, around 36% seen once. Sequencing was performed on blood. These receptors all stem from a man younger than 35 in good health. Each CDR3 is given with its conserved first and last residue. D genes are given only for firm matches. Rows may omit the clone size; those that give it use once, few, many or a size class.

clone_size	v_call	d_call	j_call	cdr3_nt	cdr3_aa
few	TRBV28	NA	TRBJ2-3	TGTGCCAGCAACCTCCTTTCTAGCACAGATACGCAGTATTTT	CASNLLSSTDTQYF
NA	TRBV9	NA	TRBJ2-1	TGTGCCGGCAGCGTAGGTTTGAATGAGCAGTTCTTC	CAGSVGLNEQFF
many	TRBV7-2	NA	TRBJ2-3	TGTGCCAGCAGCCCGCGTCCTGCGGGATCGGCAACAGATACGCAGTATTTT	CASSPRPAGSATDTQYF
NA	TRBV7-9	TRBD2	TRBJ2-7	TGTGCCAGCAGCACCATACTAGCGGAGTACTCCTACGAGCAGTACTTC	CASSTILAEYSYEQYF
few	TRBV5-1	NA	TRBJ2-3	TGCGCCAGCAACCCAAGTGGGATATCTAGCACAGATACGCAGTATTTT	CASNPSGISSTDTQYF
NA	TRBV29-1	TRBD1	TRBJ1-1	TGCAGCGTTGTAGTAGGCAGGGGGCGCGAAGCTTTCTTT	CSVVVGRGREAFF
NA	TRBV11-1	NA	TRBJ2-3	TGTGCCAGCAGCTTAGCGCGCAGGGCTTCCACAGATACGCGGTATTTT	CASSLARRASTDTRYF
NA	TRBV24-1	NA	TRBJ2-1	TGTGCCACCAGTGACCGACTAGGCGCAAGGAATGAGCAGTTCTTC	CATSDRLGARNEQFF
NA	TRBV30	TRBD1	TRBJ1-1	TGTGCCTGGAGGCAGGACAGGGGGCTGCTCGGAGCTTTCTTT	CAWRQDRGLLGAFF
many	TRBV13	TRBD2	TRBJ2-1	TGTGCCAGCAGCTTTAGCGGGGGGGACTACAATGAGCAGTTCTTC	CASSFSGGDYNEQFF
NA	TRBV7-2	TRBD1	TRBJ2-5	TGTGCCAGCAGCCCCCAATCTGGGACAGGGTGGGAGACCCAGTACTTC	CASSPQSGTGWETQYF
NA	TRBV5-1	NA	TRBJ2-1	TGCGCCAGCAGCTTGGAGACTAGAACCTGCAATGAGCAGTTCTTC	CASSLETRTCNEQFF
many	TRBV6-6	NA	TRBJ1-6	TGTGCCAGCAGTTACGGGGGCCCCTATAATTCACCCCTCCACTTT	CASSYGGPYNSPLHF
NA	TRBV7-9	NA	TRBJ2-5	TGTGCCAGCAGCTTTGAGCAAGAGACCCAGTACTTC	CASSFEQETQYF
few	TRBV5-1	NA	TRBJ2-3	TGCGCCGGACGCTATAGCGGCTCTAGCACAGATACGCAGTATTTT	CAGRYSGSSTDTQYF
once	TRBV7-2	NA	TRBJ1-1	TGTGCCAGCAGCGGGGAAGTGAACACTGAAGCTTTCTTT	CASSGEVNTEAFF
NA	TRBV27	TRBD1	TRBJ2-6	TGTGCCAGCAGTCGCCTTTGGACAGGCTCTGGGGCCAACGTCCTGACTTTC	CASSRLWTGSGANVLTF
NA	TRBV7-6	NA	TRBJ2-5	TGTGCCAGCCAGAGGACCGGCTCCTACAATGAGCAGTACTTC	CASQRTGSYNEQYF
many	TRBV12-3/TRBV12-4	TRBD2	TRBJ2-1	TGTGCCAGCAGTTTTGGACTAGCGGGGTACAATGAGCAGTTCTTC	CASSFGLAGYNEQFF
many	TRBV7-2	NA	TRBJ2-3	TGTGCCAGCAGCTTAGGGTCGCATACGCAGTATTTT	CASSLGSHTQYF
NA	TRBV29-1	NA	TRBJ2-5	TGCAGCGTTGCTGCCGGGCGACCCCAAGAGACCCAGTACTTC	CSVAAGRPQETQYF
few	TRBV20-1	TRBD2	TRBJ2-7	TGCAGTGCTCCGTTACTAGCGGGAGGGCCTGGCGAGCAGTACTTC	CSAPLLAGGPGEQYF
once	TRBV12-3/TRBV12-4	NA	TRBJ2-7	TGTGCCAGCAGTCCCGTGGGAACCCAGGCCTACGAGCAGTACTTC	CASSPVGTQAYEQYF
few	TRBV20-1	NA	TRBJ2-6	TGCAGTGCGCCGGATCCCGGGGCCAACGTCCTGACTTTC	CSAPDPGANVLTF
NA	TRBV4-3	NA	TRBJ1-1	TGCGCCAGCAGCCATCGGACAGTTCGAACAACAACTGAAGCTTTCTTT	CASSHRTVRTTTEAFF
NA	TRBV12-3/TRBV12-4	TRBD1	TRBJ2-7	TGTGCCAGCACTATGAGGGGGCGGAATGAGCAGTACTTC	CASTMRGRNEQYF
few	TRBV27	TRBD1	TRBJ2-3	TGTGCCAGCACTTCGGGACAGAGCACAGATACGCAGTATTTT	CASTSGQSTDTQYF
few	TRBV20-1	TRBD2	TRBJ2-5	TGCAGTGCTAGAGATTGGACTAGCGGGGTTCGAGAGACCCAGTACTTC	CSARDWTSGVRETQYF
few	TRBV28	NA	TRBJ1-2	TGTGCCAGCAGCCCCCCGATCTATGGCTACACCTTC	CASSPPIYGYTF
NA	TRBV2	TRBD2	TRBJ2-1	TGTGCCAACAGTCAACTAGCGGGGGGGCCCCAGGAGCAGTTCTTC	CANSQLAGGPQEQFF
NA	TRBV2	NA	TRBJ2-2	TGTGCCAGCAGGCAGGGAGCCAACACCGGGGAGCTGTTTTTT	CASRQGANTGELFF
NA	TRBV5-1	NA	TRBJ2-4	TGCGCCAGCAGCTTGGTCCTACTAGGGGATATAGCCAAAAACATTCAGTACTTC	CASSLVLLGDIAKNIQYF
NA	TRBV9	NA	TRBJ2-3	TGTGCCAGCAGCGTCTGGGGGAGCGGCGATACGCAGTATTTT	CASSVWGSGDTQYF
few	TRBV5-1	NA	TRBJ2-5	TGCGCCAGCAGCAGGGAATGGAATGAGCAGTACTTC	CASSREWNEQYF
few	TRBV20-1	TRBD2	TRBJ2-1	TGCAGTGCTAGCGGGGGGGCGGGGAATGAGCAGTTCTTC	CSASGGAGNEQFF
NA	TRBV5-5	NA	TRBJ1-5	TGTGCCAGCCAGTTAGGGATCAATCAGCCCCAGCATTTT	CASQLGINQPQHF
NA	TRBV5-1	NA	TRBJ1-1	TGCGCCAGCAGCGCCGCAGTCATGAACACTGAAGCTTTCTTT	CASSAAVMNTEAFF
many	TRBV12-3/TRBV12-4	TRBD1	TRBJ1-5	TGTGCCAGCAGAGCACAGGGGGCTCAGCCCCAGCATTTT	CASRAQGAQPQHF
NA	TRBV12-3/TRBV12-4	NA	TRBJ2-7	TGTGCCAGCAGTATCGGGGCGAGAGGTGAGCAGTACTTC	CASSIGARGEQYF
NA	TRBV12-3/TRBV12-4	TRBD2	TRBJ2-1	TGTGCCAGCACCCACCGGGTGGGCGGGGGTTCCTACAATGAGCAGTTCTTC	CASTHRVGGGSYNEQFF
NA	TRBV21-1	NA	TRBJ2-2	TGTGCCAGCAGCACTTACCGGGACAGGTCGAACACCGGGGAGCTGTTTTTT	CASSTYRDRSNTGELFF
many	TRBV6-1	TRBD1	TRBJ1-6	TGTGCCAGCAGTGACACCGGGACAGAGGTTCTTTCACCCCTCCACTTT	CASSDTGTEVLSPLHF
NA	TRBV10-3	NA	TRBJ2-3	TGTGCCATCAGCCTCGCTGCGGATACGCAGTATTTT	CAISLAADTQYF
NA	TRBV7-2	NA	TRBJ1-2	TGTGCCAGCAGCTCGATTTCGGGGGCAGGTGGCTACACCTTC	CASSSISGAGGYTF
few	TRBV10-3	TRBD2	TRBJ2-1	TGTGCCATCAGGCTGACTAGCGGGGGAGATTTTAATGAGCAGTTCTTC	CAIRLTSGGDFNEQFF
few	TRBV14	NA	TRBJ2-1	TGTGCCAGCAGCCAAGTTGGGGGGCACTACAATGAGCAGTTCTTC	CASSQVGGHYNEQFF
few	TRBV6-6	TRBD2	TRBJ2-5	TGTGCCAGCAGTTCCCCAGGACTAGCGGAGGTACAAGAGACCCAGTACTTC	CASSSPGLAEVQETQYF
NA	TRBV12-5	TRBD1	TRBJ2-3	TGTGCTAGTGGTCGCGAACAGGGGTCTACAGATACGCAGTATTTT	CASGREQGSTDTQYF
NA	TRBV7-9	NA	TRBJ2-3	TGTGCCAGCACCCTAGCGGACAGCCTAAGCACAGATACGCAGTATTTT	CASTLADSLSTDTQYF
few	TRBV6-6	NA	TRBJ2-2	TGTGCCAGCAGTCTGGACCGCTCGAACACCGGGGAGCTGTTTTTT	CASSLDRSNTGELFF
NA	TRBV29-1	NA	TRBJ1-5	TGCAGCGTTGTAGGGTCTGAGGGGAATCAGCCCCAGCATTTT	CSVVGSEGNQPQHF
NA	TRBV15	NA	TRBJ2-7	TGTGCCACCAGCAGAGAGGACGGCGGGTACGAGCAGTACTTC	CATSREDGGYEQYF
few	TRBV6-5	NA	TRBJ1-4	TGTGCCAGCAGTTACGGAGGATCAGCTAATGAAAAACTGTTTTTT	CASSYGGSANEKLFF
once	TRBV7-3	NA	TRBJ2-1	TGTGCCAGCAGCTTATCCGGTAAGAGCTCCTACAATGAGCAGTTCTTC	CASSLSGKSSYNEQFF
NA	TRBV11-2	NA	TRBJ2-3	TGTGCCAGCAGCTTAGTCTTTAGAGGGAATGATCGGGAGGATACGCAGTATTTT	CASSLVFRGNDREDTQYF